A selection of T cell receptor beta chains follows, all from one sample in a study of OX40 agonist ivuxolimab in advanced cancers. Only in-frame clones appear in the TCRdb table, and some are missing; sequencing was by immunoSEQ multiplex PCR. This sample has 60,000 to 65,000 clones; 75% to 95% occur once, and the top ten carry less than 6%. The sample consisted of CD4+ or CD8+ T cells sorted from blood, taken in a trial of the OX40 agonist ivuxolimab. These receptors all come from an adult with an advanced solid tumor such as melanoma, head and neck, liver or kidney cancer. CDR3s include the opening cysteine and the closing phenylalanine or tryptophan. The order of the fields is CDR3 DNA, CDR3 protein, clone size, V gene, D gene, J gene. The D gene is left open where the match is weak. The size entry is marked missing in some rows and otherwise reads once, few, many or a size class.

CDR3 DNA: TGTGCCAGCAGTGAAGTCGGTAGCGGGGGGGAGCAGTACTTC
CDR3 protein: CASSEVGSGGEQYF
clone size: .
V gene: TRBV6-1
D gene: TRBD2
J gene: TRBJ2-7

CDR3 DNA: TGTGCCAGCAGTGGCCACACCATGGGGGAAAAACTGTTTTTT
CDR3 protein: CASSGHTMGEKLFF
clone size: .
V gene: TRBV6-1
D gene: .
J gene: TRBJ1-4

CDR3 DNA: TGTGCCTGGAGTTTGTTAATGGAGACCCAGTACTTC
CDR3 protein: CAWSLLMETQYF
clone size: .
V gene: TRBV30
D gene: .
J gene: TRBJ2-5

CDR3 DNA: TGTGCCAGCAGCGTAGCCCAGCGGGCAAACGAGCAGTTCTTC
CDR3 protein: CASSVAQRANEQFF
clone size: .
V gene: TRBV9
D gene: .
J gene: TRBJ2-1

CDR3 DNA: TGCAGCGTTGAAACGCTAGCGAGGAGGGAGGAGACCCAGTACTTC
CDR3 protein: CSVETLARREETQYF
clone size: .
V gene: TRBV29-1
D gene: .
J gene: TRBJ2-5

CDR3 DNA: TGTGCCAGCAGTTTAATCCCAGGGTCTGGGGACAACGAGCAGTACTTC
CDR3 protein: CASSLIPGSGDNEQYF
clone size: .
V gene: TRBV28
D gene: .
J gene: TRBJ2-7

CDR3 DNA: TGTGCCAGCAGAGTAAACCTACAGAACACTGAAGCTTTCTTT
CDR3 protein: CASRVNLQNTEAFF
clone size: .
V gene: TRBV27
D gene: .
J gene: TRBJ1-1

CDR3 DNA: TGTGCCAGCTCTACTAGCGGGGATAGCACAGATACGCAGTATTTT
CDR3 protein: CASSTSGDSTDTQYF
clone size: .
V gene: TRBV7-8
D gene: TRBD2
J gene: TRBJ2-3

CDR3 DNA: TGTGCCAGCAGTTACCAGGGACCTCAGCCCCAGCATTTT
CDR3 protein: CASSYQGPQPQHF
clone size: .
V gene: TRBV6-6
D gene: .
J gene: TRBJ1-5

CDR3 DNA: TGTGCCAGCAGTCGTACAGGGACTGGGGCCAACGTCCTGACTTTC
CDR3 protein: CASSRTGTGANVLTF
clone size: .
V gene: TRBV28
D gene: .
J gene: TRBJ2-6

CDR3 DNA: TGCGCCAGCAGCCATAACAGGGCCACTGAAGCTTTCTTT
CDR3 protein: CASSHNRATEAFF
clone size: .
V gene: TRBV10-1
D gene: .
J gene: TRBJ1-1

CDR3 DNA: TGTGCCAGCAGCCAAACCGGGACTAGCGCCCCGCGTACTGGTACGCAGTATTTT
CDR3 protein: CASSQTGTSAPRTGTQYF
clone size: .
V gene: TRBV5-6
D gene: TRBD2
J gene: TRBJ2-3

CDR3 DNA: TGCGCCAGCAGAGCCGGGACAGGGCGGAATCAGCCCCAGCATTTT
CDR3 protein: CASRAGTGRNQPQHF
clone size: .
V gene: TRBV5-1
D gene: TRBD1
J gene: TRBJ1-5

CDR3 DNA: TGTGCTAGCAGCTTAGACGGGAGAAATACAGATACGCAGTATTTT
CDR3 protein: CASSLDGRNTDTQYF
clone size: .
V gene: TRBV7-7
D gene: .
J gene: TRBJ2-3

CDR3 DNA: TGTGCCAGCAGCTTGGCCTCGGGGGGGAAGACTGAAGCTTTCTTT
CDR3 protein: CASSLASGGKTEAFF
clone size: once
V gene: TRBV5-4
D gene: .
J gene: TRBJ1-1

CDR3 DNA: TGTGCCATCAGTGAGTCTTTAAGCTCTAACTATGGCTACACCTTC
CDR3 protein: CAISESLSSNYGYTF
clone size: .
V gene: TRBV10-3
D gene: .
J gene: TRBJ1-2

CDR3 DNA: TGTGCCAGCAGTGGGGACAGGGGGCTGAGAGAGACCCAGTACTTC
CDR3 protein: CASSGDRGLRETQYF
clone size: .
V gene: TRBV2
D gene: TRBD1
J gene: TRBJ2-5

CDR3 DNA: TGTGCCAGCAGTTTGCGCCCGGGGCACACTGAAGCTTTCTTT
CDR3 protein: CASSLRPGHTEAFF
clone size: .
V gene: TRBV28
D gene: .
J gene: TRBJ1-1

CDR3 DNA: TGTGCTAGCAGCTTAGACAGGACGAACACCGGGGAGCTGTTTTTT
CDR3 protein: CASSLDRTNTGELFF
clone size: .
V gene: TRBV7-7
D gene: .
J gene: TRBJ2-2

CDR3 DNA: TGTGCCAGCAGCCTGCGGACAGGGGCGGGGGAGACCCAGTACTTC
CDR3 protein: CASSLRTGAGETQYF
clone size: .
V gene: TRBV5-6
D gene: TRBD1
J gene: TRBJ2-5

CDR3 DNA: TGTGCCAGCAGTTACACGACCCTATCCGGGACCCAGTACTTC
CDR3 protein: CASSYTTLSGTQYF
clone size: .
V gene: TRBV6-5
D gene: .
J gene: TRBJ2-5

CDR3 DNA: TGTGCCAGTGGGGACAGGTCGGGAAACTATGGCTACACCTTC
CDR3 protein: CASGDRSGNYGYTF
clone size: few
V gene: TRBV7-9
D gene: TRBD1
J gene: TRBJ1-2

CDR3 DNA: TGTGCCTGGAGTGTATCCAGCGGGGGCGTCGGTCGCTCTGGCTACACCTTC
CDR3 protein: CAWSVSSGGVGRSGYTF
clone size: .
V gene: TRBV30
D gene: .
J gene: TRBJ1-2

CDR3 DNA: TGTGCCAGCAGTGACTCGACGACTAGTGGGCGCAATGAGCAGTTCTTC
CDR3 protein: CASSDSTTSGRNEQFF
clone size: .
V gene: TRBV6-4
D gene: .
J gene: TRBJ2-1

CDR3 DNA: TGCGCCAGCAGTACAGGTTTCAATCAGCCCCAGCATTTT
CDR3 protein: CASSTGFNQPQHF
clone size: .
V gene: TRBV10-1
D gene: .
J gene: TRBJ1-5

CDR3 DNA: TGTGCCAGCAGTGCCTCTAATGAAAAACTGTTTTTT
CDR3 protein: CASSASNEKLFF
clone size: .
V gene: TRBV6-6
D gene: .
J gene: TRBJ1-4

CDR3 DNA: TGTGCCAGTCGCAAGGGATTTAACACTGAAGCTTTCTTT
CDR3 protein: CASRKGFNTEAFF
clone size: .
V gene: TRBV19
D gene: .
J gene: TRBJ1-1

CDR3 DNA: TGCGCCAGCAGTAAACTAGCGGGAAACTACAATGAGCAGTTCTTC
CDR3 protein: CASSKLAGNYNEQFF
clone size: .
V gene: TRBV5-1
D gene: TRBD2
J gene: TRBJ2-1

CDR3 DNA: TGTGCCAGCAGCCAAGACACTGGCTGGTCTGGGGCCAACGTCCTGACTTTC
CDR3 protein: CASSQDTGWSGANVLTF
clone size: .
V gene: TRBV4-2
D gene: .
J gene: TRBJ2-6

CDR3 DNA: TGTGCCAGCAGTTACTCTATTACTAGCGGCTACGAGCAGTACTTC
CDR3 protein: CASSYSITSGYEQYF
clone size: .
V gene: TRBV6-5
D gene: TRBD2
J gene: TRBJ2-7

CDR3 DNA: TGTGCCTGGAGTTCTGACCTTTGGGGGAATAATGAAAAACTGTTTTTT
CDR3 protein: CAWSSDLWGNNEKLFF
clone size: .
V gene: TRBV30
D gene: .
J gene: TRBJ1-4

CDR3 DNA: TGTGCCAGCATCACAGCGGGAGGGCCGGGGGAGCAGTACTTC
CDR3 protein: CASITAGGPGEQYF
clone size: .
V gene: TRBV28
D gene: TRBD2
J gene: TRBJ2-7

CDR3 DNA: TGTGCCAGCAGTACACTAGGAAGCTACGAGCAGTACTTC
CDR3 protein: CASSTLGSYEQYF
clone size: .
V gene: TRBV6-6
D gene: .
J gene: TRBJ2-7

CDR3 DNA: TGTGCCAGCAGGGACCCGGCCCTCTTC
CDR3 protein: CASRDPALF
clone size: .
V gene: TRBV9
D gene: .
J gene: TRBJ1-2

CDR3 DNA: TGTGCCACCAGCACCCGGGACGCGGGACTAGCGAAAAACATTCAGTACTTC
CDR3 protein: CATSTRDAGLAKNIQYF
clone size: .
V gene: TRBV15
D gene: TRBD2
J gene: TRBJ2-4

CDR3 DNA: TGCGCCAGCAGTGAGCTATTAGCGGGAAACACAGATACGCAGTATTTT
CDR3 protein: CASSELLAGNTDTQYF
clone size: once
V gene: TRBV10-1
D gene: TRBD2
J gene: TRBJ2-3

CDR3 DNA: TGTGCCAGCAGTGGGACACCAAAGTACGAGCAGTACTTC
CDR3 protein: CASSGTPKYEQYF
clone size: .
V gene: TRBV28
D gene: .
J gene: TRBJ2-7

CDR3 DNA: TGTGCCAGTAGTATCGGGAGGGCTTATGAGCAGTTCTTC
CDR3 protein: CASSIGRAYEQFF
clone size: .
V gene: TRBV19
D gene: TRBD2
J gene: TRBJ2-1

CDR3 DNA: TGTGCCAGCAGTGGTAAGACAGGGCCACTTAGGTACAATGAGCAGTTCTTC
CDR3 protein: CASSGKTGPLRYNEQFF
clone size: .
V gene: TRBV6-1
D gene: TRBD1
J gene: TRBJ2-1

CDR3 DNA: TGTGCCAGCAGCGAGACAGGGGGTATCGACGAGCAGTACTTC
CDR3 protein: CASSETGGIDEQYF
clone size: .
V gene: TRBV9
D gene: TRBD1
J gene: TRBJ2-7

CDR3 DNA: TGTGCCAGCAGCTTAGGGACCGGGAGGGCCAGGATTACGGATACGCAGTATTTT
CDR3 protein: CASSLGTGRARITDTQYF
clone size: .
V gene: TRBV11-3
D gene: TRBD2
J gene: TRBJ2-3

CDR3 DNA: TGTGCCAGCAAGGTCGGAAATGAAAAACTGTTTTTT
CDR3 protein: CASKVGNEKLFF
clone size: .
V gene: TRBV7-2
D gene: .
J gene: TRBJ1-4

CDR3 DNA: TGTGCCAGCAGTTTCGGGCAGGGGGCGGATTCCAAAAACATTCAGTACTTC
CDR3 protein: CASSFGQGADSKNIQYF
clone size: .
V gene: TRBV28
D gene: TRBD1
J gene: TRBJ2-4

CDR3 DNA: TGTGCCATCCAGGACAGGTGGTTTTCCTACGAGCAGTACTTC
CDR3 protein: CAIQDRWFSYEQYF
clone size: once
V gene: TRBV6-5
D gene: TRBD1
J gene: TRBJ2-7

CDR3 DNA: TGTGCCAACCTAGCGGTAGAAGACACCTACGAGCAGTACTTC
CDR3 protein: CANLAVEDTYEQYF
clone size: .
V gene: TRBV7-2
D gene: TRBD2
J gene: TRBJ2-7

CDR3 DNA: TGTGCCAGCAGCTCTCTGGGAGGGATTGGGGTGGAGCTGTTTTTT
CDR3 protein: CASSSLGGIGVELFF
clone size: .
V gene: TRBV7-2
D gene: TRBD2
J gene: TRBJ2-2

CDR3 DNA: TGTGCCAGCAGCAACAGCTATGGCTACACCTTC
CDR3 protein: CASSNSYGYTF
clone size: .
V gene: TRBV21-1
D gene: .
J gene: TRBJ1-2

CDR3 DNA: TGCGCCAGCAGCTCCCCGGGACAGGGTTCTGCCGGGGAGCTGTTTTTT
CDR3 protein: CASSSPGQGSAGELFF
clone size: .
V gene: TRBV5-1
D gene: TRBD1
J gene: TRBJ2-2